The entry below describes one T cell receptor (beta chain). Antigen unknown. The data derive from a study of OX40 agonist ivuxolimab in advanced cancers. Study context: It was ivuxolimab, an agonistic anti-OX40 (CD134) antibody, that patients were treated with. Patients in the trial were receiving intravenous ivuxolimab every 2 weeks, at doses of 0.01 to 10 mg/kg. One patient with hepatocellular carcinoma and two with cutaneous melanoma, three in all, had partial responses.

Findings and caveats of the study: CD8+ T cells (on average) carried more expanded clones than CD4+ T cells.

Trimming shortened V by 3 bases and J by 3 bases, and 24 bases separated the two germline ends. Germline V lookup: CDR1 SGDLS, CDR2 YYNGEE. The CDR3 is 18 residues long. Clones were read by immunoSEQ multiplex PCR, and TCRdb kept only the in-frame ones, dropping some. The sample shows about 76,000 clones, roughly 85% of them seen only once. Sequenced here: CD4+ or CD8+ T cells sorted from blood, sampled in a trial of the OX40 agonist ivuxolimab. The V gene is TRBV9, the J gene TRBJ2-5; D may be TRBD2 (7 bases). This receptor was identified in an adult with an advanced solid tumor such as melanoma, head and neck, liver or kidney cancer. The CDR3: CASSAPRGGLTREETQYF. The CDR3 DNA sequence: TGTGCCAGCAGCGCCCCGAGGGGGGGCCTAACTCGAGAAGAGACCCAGTACTTC.